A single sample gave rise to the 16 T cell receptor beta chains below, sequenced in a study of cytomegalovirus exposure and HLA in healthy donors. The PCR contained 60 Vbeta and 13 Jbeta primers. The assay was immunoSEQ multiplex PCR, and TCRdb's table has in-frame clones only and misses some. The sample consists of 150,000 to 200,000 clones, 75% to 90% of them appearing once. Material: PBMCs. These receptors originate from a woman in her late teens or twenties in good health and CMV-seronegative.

CDR3 sequence (DNA): TGCGCCAGCAGTCTTACCGGGACAGGGGGCTTGCGAAACACCATATATTTT. Translated, it gives CASSLTGTGGLRNTIYF. V and J are TRBV5-1 and TRBJ1-3; the match to TRBD1 covers 12 bases. V was clipped by 5 bases and J by 5 bases; unmatched bases: 11. CDR3 length: 17 amino acids. Germline V CDR1 and CDR2: SGHRS, YFSETQ.

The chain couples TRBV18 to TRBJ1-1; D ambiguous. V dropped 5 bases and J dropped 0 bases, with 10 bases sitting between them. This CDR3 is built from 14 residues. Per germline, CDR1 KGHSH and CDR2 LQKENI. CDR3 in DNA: TGTGCCAGCTCATATAACAGTCTGAACACTGAAGCTTTCTTT. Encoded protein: CASSYNSLNTEAFF. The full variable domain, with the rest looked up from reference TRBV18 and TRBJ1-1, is NAGVMQNPRHLVRRRGQEARLRCSPMKGHSHVYWYRQLPEEGLKFMVYLQKENIIDESGMPKERFSAEFPKEGPSILRIQQVVRGDSAAYFCASSYNSLNTEAFFGQGTRLTVV.

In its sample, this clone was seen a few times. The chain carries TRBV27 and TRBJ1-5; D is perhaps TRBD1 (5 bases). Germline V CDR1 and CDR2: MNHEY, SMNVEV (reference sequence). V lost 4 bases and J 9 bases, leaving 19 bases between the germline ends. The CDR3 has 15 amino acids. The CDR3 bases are TGTGCCAGCAGTTCCTCGGACGGGAGCCAGGGGCCCCAGCATTTT. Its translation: CASSSSDGSQGPQHF.

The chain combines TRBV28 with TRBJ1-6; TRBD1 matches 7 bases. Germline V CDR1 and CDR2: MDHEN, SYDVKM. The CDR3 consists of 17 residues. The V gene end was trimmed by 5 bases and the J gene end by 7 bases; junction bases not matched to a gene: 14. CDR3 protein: CASSTAISDRNNSPLHF. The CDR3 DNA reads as TGTGCCAGCAGTACCGCCATCTCGGACAGGAACAATTCACCCCTCCACTTT.

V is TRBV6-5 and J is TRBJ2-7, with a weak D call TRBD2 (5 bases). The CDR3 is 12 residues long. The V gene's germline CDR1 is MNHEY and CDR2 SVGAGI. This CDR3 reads CAVGGSSYEQYF. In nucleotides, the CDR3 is TGTGCAGTGGGTGGGAGCTCCTACGAGCAGTACTTC.

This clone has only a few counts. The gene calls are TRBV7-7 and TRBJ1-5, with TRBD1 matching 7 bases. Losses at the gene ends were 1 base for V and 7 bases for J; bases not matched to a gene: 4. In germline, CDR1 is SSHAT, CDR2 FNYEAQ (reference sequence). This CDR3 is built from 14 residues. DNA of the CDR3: TGTGCCAGCAGCTTAGGGACAGGATCCCAGCCCCAGCATTTT. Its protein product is CASSLGTGSQPQHF.

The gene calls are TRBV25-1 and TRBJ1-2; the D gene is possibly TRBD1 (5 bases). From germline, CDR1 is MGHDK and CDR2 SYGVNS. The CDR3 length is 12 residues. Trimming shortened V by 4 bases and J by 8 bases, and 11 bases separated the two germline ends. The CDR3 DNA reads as TGTGCCAGCAGTGGACCGGGGGGAGGCTACACCTTC. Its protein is CASSGPGGGYTF.

CDR3 sequence reads: CASSWTGGTDTQYF. CDR3 bases: TGCGCCAGCAGCTGGACAGGGGGCACAGATACGCAGTATTTT. The V gene is TRBV5-1, the J gene TRBJ2-3; 9 nucleotides line up with TRBD1. The CDR3 totals 14 residues. Per the germline V gene, CDR1 is SGHRS and CDR2 is YFSETQ. Trimming at V came to 3 bases and at J to 1 base, leaving 0 bases not matched to a gene.

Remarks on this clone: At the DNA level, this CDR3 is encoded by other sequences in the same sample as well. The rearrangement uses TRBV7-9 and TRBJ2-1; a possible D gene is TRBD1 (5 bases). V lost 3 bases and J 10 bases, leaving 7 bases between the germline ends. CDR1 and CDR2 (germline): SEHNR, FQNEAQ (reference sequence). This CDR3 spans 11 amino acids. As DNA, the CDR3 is TGTGCCAGCAGCTTGGGGCGCGAGCAGTTCTTC. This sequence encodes CASSLGREQFF.

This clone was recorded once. For the CDR3, the DNA is TGCGCCAGCAGCGGGGACAGTTCCTACGAGCAGTACTTC. Amino acids: CASSGDSSYEQYF. The V and J genes are TRBV5-1 and TRBJ2-7, with TRBD1 identical over 7 bases. This CDR3 has 13 amino acids. Germline CDR1 and CDR2: SGHRS and YFSETQ. Trimming at V came to 4 bases and at J to 1 base, leaving 2 bases not matched to a gene.

The CDR3 nucleotides read TGTGCCAGCAGTTTATTCGCCCCTCCAGGGGCAAATGGCTACACCTTC. Amino acid sequence: CASSLFAPPGANGYTF. The chain recombines TRBV28 with TRBJ1-2, with TRBD1 as a possible D gene (6 bases). Germline V gene sequence: CDR1 MDHEN, CDR2 SYDVKM. CDR3 length equals 16 residues. Between the trimmed V and J ends, which lost 1 base and 6 bases, there was a span of 18 bases.

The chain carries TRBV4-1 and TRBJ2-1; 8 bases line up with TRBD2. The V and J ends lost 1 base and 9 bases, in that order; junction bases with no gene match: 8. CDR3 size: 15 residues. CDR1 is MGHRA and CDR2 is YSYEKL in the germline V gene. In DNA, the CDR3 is TGCGCCAGCAGCCAAGGGTTAGCGGGGCTGGGTGAGCAGTTCTTC. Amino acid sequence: CASSQGLAGLGEQFF.

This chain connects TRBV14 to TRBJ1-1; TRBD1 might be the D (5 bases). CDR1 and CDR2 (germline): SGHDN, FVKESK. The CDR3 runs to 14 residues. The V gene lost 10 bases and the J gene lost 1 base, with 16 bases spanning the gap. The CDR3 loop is CATSEQVRNTEAFF. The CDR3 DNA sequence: TGTGCCACCTCTGAACAGGTTCGGAACACTGAAGCTTTCTTT.

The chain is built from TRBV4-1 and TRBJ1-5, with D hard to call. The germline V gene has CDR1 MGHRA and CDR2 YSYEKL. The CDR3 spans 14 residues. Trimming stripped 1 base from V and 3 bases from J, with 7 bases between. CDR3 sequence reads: CASSQGPINQPQHF. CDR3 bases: TGCGCCAGCAGCCAAGGGCCGATCAATCAGCCCCAGCATTTT.

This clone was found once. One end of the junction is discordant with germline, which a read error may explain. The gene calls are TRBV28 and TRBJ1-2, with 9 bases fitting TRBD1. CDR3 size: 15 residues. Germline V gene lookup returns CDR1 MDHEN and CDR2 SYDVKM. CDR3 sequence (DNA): TGTGCCAACAGTTTGGACCGGGACAGGGCCTCGTGTTGCACCTTC. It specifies CANSLDRDRASCCTF.

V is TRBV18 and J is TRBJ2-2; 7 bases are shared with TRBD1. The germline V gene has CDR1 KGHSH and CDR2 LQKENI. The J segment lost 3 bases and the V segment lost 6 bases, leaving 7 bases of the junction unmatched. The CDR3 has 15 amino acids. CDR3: CASSPGQPHTGELFF. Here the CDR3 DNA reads TGTGCCAGCTCCCCGGGACAGCCTCACACCGGGGAGCTGTTTTTT.